These 13 T cell receptor beta chains originate from one sample sequenced in a study of T cells in localized non-small cell lung cancer. Sequencing used immunoSEQ multiplex PCR; TCRdb keeps in-frame clones, though not all of them. The sample includes 23,000 or so clones, more than 85% of them seen just once. Source: peripheral blood, taken before any cancer treatment. Every receptor here comes from a woman aged 35-75 years with stage I lung adenocarcinoma.

V gene TRBV4-2 combines with J gene TRBJ2-6; D is undetermined. The CDR3 is 16 residues long. Germline V gene sequence: CDR1 LGHNA, CDR2 YNFKEQ. V lost 1 base to trimming and J lost 0 bases, with 7 bases between them. The CDR3 is CASSQVWGSGANVLTF. CDR3 nucleotides: TGTGCCAGCAGCCAAGTTTGGGGCTCTGGGGCCAACGTCCTGACTTTC.

The chain has TRBV2 and TRBJ2-5, with 7 bases aligning to TRBD2. The CDR3 spans 11 residues. From germline, CDR1 is SNHLY and CDR2 FYNNEI. The CDR3: CLSSGQETQYF. The CDR3 DNA sequence: TGTCTCTCTAGCGGCCAAGAGACCCAGTACTTC.

J is TRBJ1-2 and V is TRBV29-1; a possible D gene is TRBD1 (5 bases). This CDR3 comprises 13 residues. V was trimmed by 7 bases and J by 7 bases, leaving 19 bases between them. Germline-derived CDR1 and CDR2 are SQVTM and ANQGSEA. In DNA form, the CDR3 reads TGCAGCGGGTCTTGGTCAGGGAAGGTTGGCTACACCTTC. Translating it yields CSGSWSGKVGYTF.

The rearrangement links TRBV7-2 to TRBJ2-7; D remains ambiguous. V gave up 0 bases and J gave up 2 bases, with 8 bases separating them. The CDR3 runs to 14 residues. Per the germline V gene, CDR1 is SGHTA and CDR2 is FQGNSA. The CDR3 loop reads CASSLAGFTYEQYF. The CDR3 region has the DNA TGTGCCAGCAGCTTAGCAGGATTCACCTACGAGCAGTACTTC.

The rearrangement uses TRBV6-6 and TRBJ2-2, with TRBD1 identical over 7 bases. Germline values: CDR1 MNHNY, CDR2 SVGAGI (reference sequence). The junction had 6 bases not matched to a gene; V was cut back by 2 bases and J by 6 bases. The CDR3 covers 15 residues. CDR3 in DNA: TGTGCCAGCAGTTACGTCTCAGGGGGTCCCGGGGAGCTGTTTTTT. This encodes CASSYVSGGPGELFF.

The rearrangement links TRBV19 to TRBJ2-7, with a possible D match to TRBD1 (5 bases). Trimming removed 1 base from V and 5 bases from J, with 6 bases in between. Germline V CDR1 and CDR2: LNHDA, SQIVND (reference sequence). The CDR3 sequence is 12 residues long. CDR3 coding DNA: TGTGCCAGTAGTATAGGGACAAACGAGCAGTACTTC. It translates to CASSIGTNEQYF. Filled out from reference TRBV19 and TRBJ2-7, the complete variable domain reads DGGITQSPKYLFRKEGQNVTLSCEQNLNHDAMYWYRQDPGQGLRLIYYSQIVNDFQKGDIAEGYSVSREKKESFPLTVTSAQKNPTAFYLCASSIGTNEQYFGPGTRLTVT.

The chain has TRBV18 and TRBJ2-7; maybe TRBD2 (5 bases). The CDR3 loop spans 18 amino acids. Trimming took off 3 bases at V and 4 bases at J, with 25 bases between the two ends. Germline CDR1 KGHSH, CDR2 LQKENI. The CDR3 reads CASSPLARGRATIYEQYF. The CDR3 coding sequence is TGTGCCAGCTCACCGCTAGCTCGGGGAAGGGCGACGATTTACGAGCAGTACTTC.

The rearrangement uses TRBV7-9 and TRBJ2-5, with 7 bases that match TRBD2. The ends lost 1 base at V and 7 bases at J; junction bases unmatched: 18. Per the germline V gene, CDR1 is SEHNR and CDR2 is FQNEAQ (reference sequence). The CDR3 length is 18 residues. CDR3 residues: CASSLGGNHIAGKGTQYF. The CDR3 DNA sequence: TGTGCCAGCAGCTTAGGTGGGAATCATATAGCGGGTAAAGGGACCCAGTACTTC.

J is TRBJ2-2 and V is TRBV10-3; D is uncertain. Germline V gene lookup returns CDR1 ENHRY and CDR2 SYGVKD. V lost 7 bases and J 1 base, leaving 7 bases between the germline ends. The CDR3 loop spans 13 amino acids. The CDR3 is CAITPKNTGELFF. Written as DNA, the CDR3 is TGTGCCATCACTCCAAAGAACACCGGGGAGCTGTTTTTT.

The gene calls are TRBV7-9 and TRBJ1-5, with D possibly matching TRBD1 (6 bases). Germline lookup yields CDR1 SEHNR and CDR2 FQNEAQ (reference sequence). Trimming shortened V by 3 bases and J by 7 bases, and 10 bases separated the two germline ends. This CDR3 region has 13 residues. CDR3 region: CASSLRGDQPQHF. CDR3 coding DNA: TGTGCCAGCAGCTTGAGGGGGGACCAGCCCCAGCATTTT.

Here the CDR3 DNA reads TGTGCCAGCAGTGCTACCCCCGGGGGGGTATACGAGCAGTACTTC. This encodes CASSATPGGVYEQYF. This chain connects TRBV6-1 to TRBJ2-7; 8 bases are a match to TRBD2. V shed 4 bases and J 4 bases; nucleotides not matched to a gene: 9. The V gene's germline CDR1 is MNHNS and CDR2 SASEGT. This CDR3 is built from 15 residues.

The rearrangement joins TRBV5-5 to TRBJ2-5, with 7 bases identical to TRBD1. Germline V CDR1 and CDR2: SGHKS, YYEKEE (reference sequence). This CDR3 is built from 14 residues. Trimming removed 4 bases from V and 2 bases from J; junction bases left unmatched: 5. The CDR3 nucleotides read TGTGCCAGCAGCCCCCGGGGACAGCAAGAGACCCAGTACTTC. Protein sequence: CASSPRGQQETQYF.

The chain joins TRBV7-7 to TRBJ2-5; 8 bases are shared with TRBD1. V shed 1 base and J 5 bases; nucleotides not matched to a gene: 3. The V gene's germline CDR1 is SSHAT and CDR2 FNYEAQ (reference sequence). There are 14 residues in the CDR3. The chain's CDR3 is CASSLGTGLETQYF. DNA for the CDR3: TGTGCCAGCAGCTTAGGGACAGGGCTTGAGACCCAGTACTTC.